These 20 T cell receptor beta chains were all obtained from the same sample, sequenced in a study of regulatory T cells in long-lasting Graves disease. As for time point: newly diagnosed GD, antithyroid drugs for less than 3 months. Following extraction of RNA from PBMCs, that RNA was used to make the TCR library. With iRepertoire HTBI primers and Arm-PCR of CDR3 regions, TCR beta libraries were built. TCRdb recomputed calls from the multiplex PCR reads with MiXCR, one row per CDR3 protein. The sample lists hundreds of thousands of distinct CDR3 sequences; about 16% were seen once. The same sample was also used in a study of T cells in Graves' hyperthyroidism and ophthalmopathy.

Sequencing was performed on peripheral blood mononuclear cells (PBMCs), taken at new diagnosis, from a patient treated with antithyroid drugs. The receptor set was obtained from a woman aged 35 to 60 with Graves disease.

Ten or more counts support this clonotype. This chain links TRBV7-8 with TRBJ2-7, with D perhaps matching TRBD1 (6 bases). Germline V gene sequence: CDR1 SGHVS, CDR2 FQNEAQ. The CDR3 loop spans 16 amino acids. V was clipped by 1 base and J by 2 bases, with 15 bases between them. The CDR3 DNA reads TGTGCCAGCAGCTTAGACCTCCACAGGGCCCCCTACGAGCAGTACTTC. Protein: CASSLDLHRAPYEQYF.

V gene TRBV20-1 combines with J gene TRBJ1-1; D remains ambiguous. Per the germline V gene, CDR1 is DFQATT and CDR2 is SNEGSKA (reference sequence). V was clipped by 5 bases and J by 3 bases, with 10 bases between them. The CDR3 has 12 amino acids. The CDR3 region is CSAAGSDTEAFF. In DNA form, the CDR3 reads TGCAGTGCTGCGGGGAGCGACACTGAAGCTTTCTTT.

This clonotype turned up a few times. This chain uses TRBV19 with TRBJ1-1, with D uncertain. Germline assignment: CDR1 LNHDA and CDR2 SQIVND (reference sequence). V lost 10 bases, J lost 2 bases, and 20 bases lay in between. This CDR3 is built from 15 residues. In DNA, the CDR3 is TGTGCCACGAGAGGACGCAAGGGTTCAAACACTGAAGCTTTCTTT. It encodes CATRGRKGSNTEAFF.

This clonotype was observed at least ten times. Given a much more abundant clone one base away, this may be a read error. This chain connects TRBV6-9 to TRBJ1-1; unclear D gene. V was pared by 3 bases and J by 1 base, with 6 bases between. There are 13 residues in the CDR3. The germline V gene has CDR1 MNHGY and CDR2 SVAAGI. The CDR3 loop reads CASSYAGNTEAFF. In nucleotides, the CDR3 is TGTGCCAGCAGTTACGCGGGGAACACTGAAGCTTTCTTT.

This clonotype has only a few counts. The gene calls are TRBV7-9 and TRBJ1-4; weak D call: TRBD1 (6 bases). Trimming left V 4 bases short and J 10 bases short, with 22 bases between. Germline V gene data show CDR1 as SEHNR and CDR2 as FQNEAQ (reference sequence). The CDR3 runs to 16 residues. The CDR3 nucleotides read TGTGCCAGCAGCTACACCTCAGGCGGGGGCGTCGGAAAACTGTTTTTT. Its protein is CASSYTSGGGVGKLFF.

In DNA form, the CDR3 reads TGTGCCAGCAGTGAGTTACGAGATTTTGAAGCTTTCTTT. It encodes CASSELRDFEAFF. This rearrangement joins TRBV2 to TRBJ1-1; D gene uncertain. The CDR3 runs to 13 residues. V lost 3 bases to trimming and J lost 7 bases, with 12 bases between them. The germline CDR1 and CDR2 sequences are SNHLY and FYNNEI.

This clonotype was seen a few times. The chain couples TRBV5-1 to TRBJ2-5; D is uncertain. This CDR3 is 12 amino acids long. Per germline, CDR1 SGHRS and CDR2 YFSETQ. The V end was cut by 2 bases, the J end by 2 bases, with 4 bases between. The DNA for the CDR3 is TGCGCCAGCAGCTTAAGGCAAGAGACCCAGTACTTC. Translation: CASSLRQETQYF.

This clonotype showed up just a few times. The V call is TRBV7-9, the J call TRBJ2-2, with TRBD1 matching over 8 bases. Losses at the gene ends were 7 bases for V and 6 bases for J; bases not matched to a gene: 10. This CDR3 is built from 15 residues. Looked up from germline, CDR1 is SEHNR and CDR2 is FQNEAQ (reference sequence). The chain's CDR3 is CASNPPTGEAGELFF. The CDR3 nucleotides read TGTGCCAGCAACCCGCCGACAGGGGAGGCCGGGGAGCTGTTTTTT.

The sample holds many counts of this clonotype. The chain recombines TRBV7-8 with TRBJ1-1, with unresolved D. This CDR3 comprises 15 residues. V lost 1 base, J lost 0 bases, and 9 bases lay in between. Germline CDR1 is SGHVS and CDR2 is FQNEAQ. The CDR3 loop is CASSLVTVMNTEAFF. The CDR3, as DNA: TGTGCCAGCAGCTTAGTCACAGTAATGAACACTGAAGCTTTCTTT.

This clonotype occurred many times. J is TRBJ2-3 and V is TRBV20-1; TRBD2 aligns across 9 bases. This CDR3 spans 14 amino acids. The ends lost 3 bases at V and 2 bases at J; junction bases unmatched: 3. Germline lookup yields CDR1 DFQATT and CDR2 SNEGSKA (reference sequence). The CDR3 DNA follows: TGCAGTGCTAGTAAGCGGGGGGACACAGATACGCAGTATTTT. Protein sequence: CSASKRGDTDTQYF.

With respect to this clonotype: It may be a read error: a sequence one base away is much more abundant. The CDR3 carries no conserved terminal phenylalanine or tryptophan, so it likely arises from a read error. V and J are TRBV10-3 and TRBJ2-7; D tentatively reads TRBD1 or TRBD2 (5 bases each). Deletions cut 3 bases from V and 4 bases from J, with 10 bases between. Germline assignment: CDR1 ENHRY and CDR2 SYGVKD. This CDR3 region has 13 residues. The CDR3 protein is CAISEPGPYEQYL. The CDR3 bases are TGTGCCATCAGTGAACCGGGACCTTACGAGCAGTACCTC.

This clonotype was found many times. The chain employs TRBV12-3 or TRBV12-4 and TRBJ1-6; D gene uncertain. The CDR3 runs 12 residues. The germline V and J ends were trimmed by 6 bases and 3 bases, with 3 bases remaining between them. CDR3 loop: CASRDYNSPLHF. The DNA of the CDR3 is TGTGCCAGCAGGGACTATAATTCACCCCTCCACTTT.

This clonotype came up many times. The J gene is TRBJ2-1, the V gene TRBV30; a weak D match, TRBD2 (7 bases). Per the germline V gene, CDR1 is GTSNPN and CDR2 is SVGIG (reference sequence). V lost 2 bases, J lost 6 bases, and 17 bases lay in between. The CDR3 spans 15 residues. The CDR3 nucleotides read TGTGCCTGGAGTTTGGGGGGGCCTTCGGGCAATGAGCAGTTCTTC. Protein: CAWSLGGPSGNEQFF.

This clonotype was counted many times. This rearrangement joins TRBV20-1 to TRBJ2-1; 8 bases agree with TRBD2. The germline gives CDR1 DFQATT, CDR2 SNEGSKA (reference sequence). CDR3 size: 18 residues. The junction had 12 bases not matched to a gene; V was cut back by 0 bases and J by 2 bases. DNA of the CDR3: TGCAGTGCTAGAGATGAGGTTGTGGGACTAGTGGCCTACAATGAGCAGTTCTTC. Translation: CSARDEVVGLVAYNEQFF.

V usage is TRBV5-1 and J usage is TRBJ2-3; D possibly corresponds to TRBD1 (5 bases). The CDR3 consists of 15 residues. CDR1 SGHRS and CDR2 YFSETQ come from the germline V gene. Trimming took off 2 bases at V and 4 bases at J, with 14 bases between the two ends. The CDR3 nucleotides read TGCGCCAGCAGCTTAAGGTGGGGCGGCGCAGATACGCAGTATTTT. It yields the protein CASSLRWGGADTQYF.

This clonotype showed up many times. V and J are TRBV6-1 and TRBJ1-2; D gene uncertain. Between the trimmed V and J ends, which lost 5 bases and 4 bases, there was a span of 11 bases. The CDR3 is made up of 13 amino acids. Looked up from germline, CDR1 is MNHNS and CDR2 is SASEGT. The CDR3, as DNA: TGTGCCAGCAGTCCCAGCCCTTCCTATGGCTACACCTTC. Translated, it gives CASSPSPSYGYTF.

This clonotype was counted between two and nine times. V usage is TRBV25-1 and J usage is TRBJ2-5, with D unresolved. The V and J ends lost 8 bases and 4 bases respectively, with 11 bases between them. This CDR3 is built from 12 residues. Per the germline V gene, CDR1 is MGHDK and CDR2 is SYGVNS. For the CDR3, the DNA is TGTGCCAGCGGGCCCCTCCCAGAGACCCAGTACTTC. It encodes CASGPLPETQYF. Full variable domain (missing parts from reference TRBV25-1 and TRBJ2-5): EADIYQTPRYLVIGTGKKITLECSQTMGHDKMYWYQQDPGMELHLIHYSYGVNSTEKGDLSSESTVSRIRTEHFPLTLESARPSHTSQYLCASGPLPETQYFGPGTRLLVL.

This chain connects TRBV4-1 to TRBJ1-2, with TRBD1 matching 7 bases. The CDR3 sequence is 14 residues long. The V gene end was trimmed by 4 bases and the J gene end by 2 bases; junction bases not matched to a gene: 4. Germline CDR1 is MGHRA and CDR2 is YSYEKL. CDR3 region: CASSRETGNYGYTF. CDR3 coding DNA: TGCGCCAGCAGCCGGGAGACAGGGAACTATGGCTACACCTTC.

Details on this clonotype: One end of the junction varies from germline; a read error may be responsible. This chain uses TRBV10-3 with TRBJ2-7; 9 bases are shared with TRBD2. The CDR3 runs 17 residues. Germline V CDR1 and CDR2: ENHRY, SYGVKD. The CDR3 nucleotides read TGTGCCAGCAGTTCGGGCGGTAGCGGGGGTAACTTCTACGAGCAGTACTTC. Translation: CASSSGGSGGNFYEQYF.

This clonotype came up a few times. The chain employs TRBV4-1 and TRBJ2-7; TRBD1 matches 9 bases. Germline loops: CDR1 MGHRA, CDR2 YSYEKL. CDR3 length equals 16 residues. V shed 0 bases, J shed 5 bases, and the junction held 8 bases outside the gene matches. The CDR3 region has the DNA TGCGCCAGCAGCCAAGACCCAGGACAGGGGTCCCACGAGCAGTACTTC. This gives the protein CASSQDPGQGSHEQYF.